This is a list of T cell receptor beta chains from one sample in a study of blood T cell repertoires in COVID-19. The data were produced by immunoSEQ multiplex PCR, yet TCRdb's version contains in-frame clones alone and is incomplete. The repertoire consists of 200,000 to 300,000 clones, with roughly 83% occurring once and the leading ten covering about 5.4%. What was sequenced was peripheral blood. These receptors came from a woman of 80 years or more with COVID-19, enrolled during active disease. The CDR3 runs from the conserved cysteine through the conserved F or W. D genes are given only for firm matches. Some rows mark clone size as missing; the rest say once, few, many or name a class of expanded clone.

TRBD1,17,TRBV11-2,TRBJ1-1,.,TGTGCCAGCAGGCGGACCGGGACAGGGGCATTGAACACTGAAGCTTTCTTT,CASRRTGTGALNTEAFF
.,12,TRBV6-5,TRBJ1-2,.,TGTGCCAGCATGAGGGCTAACTATGGCTACACCTTC,CASMRANYGYTF
TRBD1,15,TRBV28,TRBJ1-5,.,TGTGCCAGCAGCGGGGGACAGATAAGCAATCAGCCCCAGCATTTT,CASSGGQISNQPQHF
TRBD1,13,TRBV18,TRBJ1-4,few,TGTGCCAGCTCACCCGGCAGGGGGGAAAAACTGTTTTTT,CASSPGRGEKLFF
.,14,TRBV14,TRBJ1-2,.,TGTGCCAGCAGCCGAGGGATTCAGAACTATGGCTACACCTTC,CASSRGIQNYGYTF
.,15,TRBV3-1/TRBV3-2,TRBJ2-5,.,TGTGCCAGCAGCCGCCAACCAGGAGGGCAAGAGACCCAGTACTTC,CASSRQPGGQETQYF
.,16,TRBV3-1/TRBV3-2,TRBJ2-7,.,TGTGCCAGCAGCCCATGGGGGGACGGACCATCCTACGAGCAGTACTTC,CASSPWGDGPSYEQYF
TRBD1,11,TRBV20-1,TRBJ1-2,.,TGCAGTGCTGGCAGGGGGGATGGCTACACCTTC,CSAGRGDGYTF
.,12,TRBV19,TRBJ1-2,.,TGTGCCAGTAGTAAGCTAACCTATGGCTACACCTTC,CASSKLTYGYTF
.,15,TRBV27,TRBJ2-1,.,TGTGCCAGCAGCCTAAGGGGCTTGACCTACAATGAGCAGTTCTTC,CASSLRGLTYNEQFF
.,15,TRBV9,TRBJ1-2,few,TGTGCCAGCAGCGCCACTGGGACAAGTCACTATGGCTACACCTTC,CASSATGTSHYGYTF
TRBD1,14,TRBV5-1,TRBJ1-2,.,TGCGCCAGCAGCACAGACAGGGGGCAGGCTGGCTACACCTTC,CASSTDRGQAGYTF
.,11,TRBV28,TRBJ2-1,.,TGTGCCAGCAGCCGACAGTTTAGCCAGTTCTTC,CASSRQFSQFF
.,12,TRBV7-9,TRBJ2-5,.,TGTGCCAGCAGCTCGCAAGCGGAGACCCAGTACTTC,CASSSQAETQYF
.,16,TRBV23-1,TRBJ1-5,.,TGCGCCAGCAGAGATGACGGGAGGATTGGCAATCAGCCCCAGCATTTT,CASRDDGRIGNQPQHF
TRBD1,19,TRBV19,TRBJ2-4,.,TGTGCCAGTAGTATAGACCCAGGGGGCGCAGATCAGGCCAAAAACATTCAGTACTTC,CASSIDPGGADQAKNIQYF
.,15,TRBV7-2,TRBJ2-6,.,TGTGCCAGCAGCTTTACTGCATCTGGGGCCAACGTCCTGACTTTC,CASSFTASGANVLTF
TRBD1,14,TRBV19,TRBJ2-5,.,TGTGCCAGTACTGACAGGGGACGGGGAGAGACCCAGTACTTC,CASTDRGRGETQYF
TRBD2,15,TRBV3-1/TRBV3-2,TRBJ2-2,once,TGTGCCAGCAGCCAAGAGGCGGGGGGCCGCGGGGAGCTGTTTTTT,CASSQEAGGRGELFF
TRBD1,16,TRBV14,TRBJ1-3,.,TGTGCCAGCAGCCCCCGGGACAGGAGGACTGGAAACACCATATATTTT,CASSPRDRRTGNTIYF
.,17,TRBV28,TRBJ2-2,.,TGTGCCAGCAGTTTACTCGGTGGGGGGAAGAGCACCGGGGAGCTGTTTTTT,CASSLLGGGKSTGELFF
TRBD2,18,TRBV2,TRBJ2-3,once,TGTGCCAGCAGGTATACCCGACTAGCGGGGGGAAGCACAGATACGCAGTATTTT,CASRYTRLAGGSTDTQYF
.,14,TRBV7-9,TRBJ1-5,.,TGTGCCAGCAGCCCGAGGGAGACCAATCAGCCCCAGCATTTT,CASSPRETNQPQHF
.,14,TRBV3-1/TRBV3-2,TRBJ1-6,.,TGTGCCAGCAGCCAAGGGCAGGTGAATTCACCCCTCCACTTT,CASSQGQVNSPLHF
TRBD1,16,TRBV27,TRBJ1-2,.,TGTGCCAGCAGTTTAAGGGGGCAGGGGGCACACTATGGCTACACCTTC,CASSLRGQGAHYGYTF
.,13,TRBV5-1,TRBJ2-1,once,TGCGCCAGCAGCCCGGGCAGGGGTAATGAGCAGTTCTTC,CASSPGRGNEQFF
TRBD2,14,TRBV7-2,TRBJ2-5,.,TGTGCCAGCAGCGGAGCGGGGGGGGTGGAGACCCAGTACTTC,CASSGAGGVETQYF
TRBD2,15,TRBV6-5,TRBJ2-1,once,TGTGCCAGCACCCAGGGAGGGTTCTCCTACAATGAGCAGTTCTTC,CASTQGGFSYNEQFF
.,16,TRBV19,TRBJ1-1,.,TGTGCCAGTAGTATAGATCTGGGGCAGAAGAACACTGAAGCTTTCTTT,CASSIDLGQKNTEAFF
.,15,TRBV5-1,TRBJ1-1,.,TGCGCCAGCAGCTTACCCGGGACATTGAACACTGAAGCTTTCTTT,CASSLPGTLNTEAFF
.,17,TRBV6-4,TRBJ2-7,.,TGTGCCAGCAGTGACTCTCCCGACAAAGCAATTTACTACGAGCAGTACTTC,CASSDSPDKAIYYEQYF
TRBD1,15,TRBV18,TRBJ1-2,.,TGTGCCAGCTCATCCTCTAGTCAGGGGGACTATGGCTACACCTTC,CASSSSSQGDYGYTF
.,12,TRBV19,TRBJ2-1,.,TGTGCCAGTAGTACCCTACACAATGAGCAGTTCTTC,CASSTLHNEQFF
.,14,TRBV6-1,TRBJ1-1,few,TGTGCCAGCAGTGAAGTGCAGGGGACCACTGAAGCTTTCTTT,CASSEVQGTTEAFF
TRBD2,15,TRBV14,TRBJ2-5,once,TGTGCCAGCAGCCTGGGACTAGCGGGGTTTGAGACCCAGTACTTC,CASSLGLAGFETQYF
TRBD1,16,TRBV6-5,TRBJ1-6,.,TGTGCCAGCAGTTACTCTGACAGGGTTCCGAATTCACCCCTCCACTTT,CASSYSDRVPNSPLHF
TRBD2,15,TRBV7-3,TRBJ2-5,.,TGTGCCAGCAGCTTACAACTAGCGGGTCGGGAGACCCAGTACTTC,CASSLQLAGRETQYF
.,13,TRBV5-5,TRBJ1-2,.,TGTGCCAGCAGCTCCCTAGACGTGGGTGGCTACACCTTC,CASSSLDVGGYTF
.,11,TRBV28,TRBJ1-1,.,TGTGCCAGCAGCCTACGATTTGAAGCTTTCTTT,CASSLRFEAFF
TRBD1,15,TRBV28,TRBJ1-1,.,TGTGCCAGCAAAGACCCCGGGACAGGGGTCACTGAAGCTTTCTTT,CASKDPGTGVTEAFF
.,14,TRBV2,TRBJ1-1,.,TGTGCCAGCAGCCCACAGGGATCGGGCACTGAAGCTTTCTTT,CASSPQGSGTEAFF
.,15,TRBV28,TRBJ2-2,.,TGTGCCAGCAGTTTCAGGGCTCGGGCCAAAGGGGAGCTGTTTTTT,CASSFRARAKGELFF
.,14,TRBV7-9,TRBJ1-1,.,TGTGCCAGCAGCTTAATAGGGGGTCCCCTGAAGCTTTTCTTT,CASSLIGGPLKLFF
.,15,TRBV5-1,TRBJ2-5,once,TGCGCCAGCAGCTATGGACAGATGGGCCAAGAGACCCAGTACTTC,CASSYGQMGQETQYF
.,16,TRBV3-1/TRBV3-2,TRBJ1-6,.,TGTGCCAGCAGCCAGCCCCACCAGGGTGGGAATTCACCCCTCCACTTT,CASSQPHQGGNSPLHF
TRBD2,19,TRBV5-8,TRBJ2-2,few,TGTGCCAGCAGGCCACGACTCAGCGGGGGGGCCGGGTACCCCGGGGAGCTGTTTTTT,CASRPRLSGGAGYPGELFF
TRBD1,13,TRBV12-3/TRBV12-4,TRBJ1-2,once,TGTGCCAGCAGCCCGGACAGGGGTAGGGGCTACACCTTC,CASSPDRGRGYTF
TRBD2,17,TRBV5-1,TRBJ2-5,.,TGCGCCAGCAGCTCAACTCTACTAGCGGGGGCCAGGGAGACCCAGTACTTC,CASSSTLLAGARETQYF
.,15,TRBV18,TRBJ1-3,.,TGTGCCAGCTCACCATCGCTCTACTCTGGAAACACCATATATTTT,CASSPSLYSGNTIYF
.,15,TRBV5-1,TRBJ2-2,.,TGCGCCAGCAGCTTTGGGGGCCAGAACACCGGGGAGCTGTTTTTT,CASSFGGQNTGELFF
.,13,TRBV2,TRBJ1-1,.,TGTGCCAGCAGTGACAGGGTGGTCACTGAAGCTTTCTTT,CASSDRVVTEAFF
.,15,TRBV18,TRBJ2-1,.,TGTGCCAGCTCACCCCCGGTCGGCAGGGCCTATGAGCAGTTCTTC,CASSPPVGRAYEQFF
.,16,TRBV19,TRBJ2-6,once,TGTGCCAGTAGTAGTCCTTCCCGAGCTGGGGCCAACGTCCTGACTTTC,CASSSPSRAGANVLTF
.,16,TRBV19,TRBJ2-6,.,TGTGCCAGTAGCATCCCGGGGGAAGGTGGGGCCAACGTCCTGACTTTC,CASSIPGEGGANVLTF